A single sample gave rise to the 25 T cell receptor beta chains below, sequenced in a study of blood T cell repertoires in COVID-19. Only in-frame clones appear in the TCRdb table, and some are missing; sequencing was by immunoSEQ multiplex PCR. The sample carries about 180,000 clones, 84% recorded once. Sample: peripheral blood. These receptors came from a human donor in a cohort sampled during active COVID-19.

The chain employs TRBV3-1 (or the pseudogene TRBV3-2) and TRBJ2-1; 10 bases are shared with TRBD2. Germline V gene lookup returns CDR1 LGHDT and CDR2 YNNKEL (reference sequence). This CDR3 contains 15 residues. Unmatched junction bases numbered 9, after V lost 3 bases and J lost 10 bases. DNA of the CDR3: TGTGCCAGCAGCCACGAAGCGGGGGGGTTTTGGGAGCAGTTCTTC. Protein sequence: CASSHEAGGFWEQFF.

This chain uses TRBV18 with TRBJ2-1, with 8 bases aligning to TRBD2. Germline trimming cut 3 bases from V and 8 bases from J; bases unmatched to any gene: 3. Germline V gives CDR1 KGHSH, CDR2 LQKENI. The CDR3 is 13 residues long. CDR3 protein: CASSPTRGDEQFF. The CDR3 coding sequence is TGTGCCAGCTCACCTACGCGGGGGGATGAGCAGTTCTTC.

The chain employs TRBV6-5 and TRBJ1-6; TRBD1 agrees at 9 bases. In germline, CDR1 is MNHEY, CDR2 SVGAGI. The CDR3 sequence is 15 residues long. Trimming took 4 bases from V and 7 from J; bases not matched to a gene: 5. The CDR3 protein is CASSSHDRGNSPLHF. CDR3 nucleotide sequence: TGTGCCAGCAGTTCCCACGACAGGGGGAATTCACCCCTCCACTTT.

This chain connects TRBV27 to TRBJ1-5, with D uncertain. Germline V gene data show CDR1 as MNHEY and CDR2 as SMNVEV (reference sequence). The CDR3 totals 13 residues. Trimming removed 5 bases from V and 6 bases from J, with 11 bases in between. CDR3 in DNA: TGTGCCAGCAGTAAACTCCCGCTTCAGCCCCAGCATTTT. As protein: CASSKLPLQPQHF.

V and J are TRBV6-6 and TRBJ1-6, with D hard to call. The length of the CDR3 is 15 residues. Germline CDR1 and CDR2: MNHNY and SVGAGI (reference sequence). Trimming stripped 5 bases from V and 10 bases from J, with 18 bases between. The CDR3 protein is CASSPPTGVDSPLHF. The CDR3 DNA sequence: TGTGCCAGCAGTCCACCAACGGGAGTGGACTCACCCCTCCACTTT.

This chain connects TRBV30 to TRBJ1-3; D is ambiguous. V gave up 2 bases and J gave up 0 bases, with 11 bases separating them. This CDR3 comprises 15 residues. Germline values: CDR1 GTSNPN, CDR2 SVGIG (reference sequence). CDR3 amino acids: CAWSTTGSSGNTIYF. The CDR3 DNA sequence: TGTGCCTGGAGTACGACGGGGAGCTCTGGAAACACCATATATTTT.

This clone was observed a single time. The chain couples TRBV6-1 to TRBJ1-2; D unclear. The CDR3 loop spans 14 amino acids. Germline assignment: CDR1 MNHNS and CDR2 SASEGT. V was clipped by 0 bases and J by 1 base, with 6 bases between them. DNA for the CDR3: TGTGCCAGCAGTGAAGCAACGGTTAACTATGGCTACACCTTC. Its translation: CASSEATVNYGYTF.

This chain's CDR3 is CASSQDSLGGGGYTF. The CDR3, as DNA: TGCGCCAGCAGCCAAGATTCGCTAGGGGGTGGCGGCTACACCTTC. The chain employs TRBV4-1 and TRBJ1-2; TRBD1 might be the D (6 bases). V lost 0 bases, J lost 8 bases, and 16 bases lay in between. The CDR3 totals 15 residues. Looked up from germline, CDR1 is MGHRA and CDR2 is YSYEKL.

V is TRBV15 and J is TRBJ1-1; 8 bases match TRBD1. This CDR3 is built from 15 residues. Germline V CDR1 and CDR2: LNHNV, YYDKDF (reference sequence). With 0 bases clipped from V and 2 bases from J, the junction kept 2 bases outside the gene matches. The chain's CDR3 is CATSRDGTGNTEAFF. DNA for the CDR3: TGTGCCACCAGCAGAGATGGGACAGGCAACACTGAAGCTTTCTTT.

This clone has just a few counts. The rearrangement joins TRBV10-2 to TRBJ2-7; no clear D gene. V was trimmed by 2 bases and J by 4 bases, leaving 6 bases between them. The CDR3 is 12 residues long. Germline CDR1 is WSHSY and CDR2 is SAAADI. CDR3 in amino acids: CASSEERYEQYF. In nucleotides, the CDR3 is TGCGCCAGCAGTGAGGAGCGATACGAGCAGTACTTC.

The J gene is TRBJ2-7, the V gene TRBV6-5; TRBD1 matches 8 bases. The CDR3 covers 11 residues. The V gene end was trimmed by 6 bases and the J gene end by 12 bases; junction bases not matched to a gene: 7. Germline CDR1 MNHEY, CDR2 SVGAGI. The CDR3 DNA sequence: TGTGCCAGCAGGGGGACAGGAGGTCGGTACTTC. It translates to CASRGTGGRYF.

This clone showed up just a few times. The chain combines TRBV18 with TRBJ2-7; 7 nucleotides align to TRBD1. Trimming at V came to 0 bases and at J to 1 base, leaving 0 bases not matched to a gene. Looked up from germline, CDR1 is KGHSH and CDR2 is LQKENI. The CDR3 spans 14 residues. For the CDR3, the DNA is TGTGCCAGCTCACCACCGGGACAGTCCTACGAGCAGTACTTC. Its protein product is CASSPPGQSYEQYF.

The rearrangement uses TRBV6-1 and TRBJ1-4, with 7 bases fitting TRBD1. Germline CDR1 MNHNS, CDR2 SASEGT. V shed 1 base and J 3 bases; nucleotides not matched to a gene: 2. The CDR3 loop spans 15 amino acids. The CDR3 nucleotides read TGTGCCAGCAGTGAAGGGGACAGCCCTAATGAAAAACTGTTTTTT. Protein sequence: CASSEGDSPNEKLFF.

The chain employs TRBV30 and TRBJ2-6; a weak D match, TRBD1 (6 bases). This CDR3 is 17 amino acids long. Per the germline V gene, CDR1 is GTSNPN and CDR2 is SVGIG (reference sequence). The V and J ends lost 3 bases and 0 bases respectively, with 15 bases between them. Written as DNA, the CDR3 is TGTGCCTGGAGCTTCGGGACACCGCGCTCTGGGGCCAACGTCCTGACTTTC. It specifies CAWSFGTPRSGANVLTF.

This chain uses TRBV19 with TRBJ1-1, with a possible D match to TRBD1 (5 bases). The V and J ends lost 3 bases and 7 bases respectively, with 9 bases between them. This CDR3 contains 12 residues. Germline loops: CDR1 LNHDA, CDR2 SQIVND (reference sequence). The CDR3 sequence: CASSIQGIEAFF. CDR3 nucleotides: TGTGCCAGTAGTATTCAGGGAATTGAAGCTTTCTTT. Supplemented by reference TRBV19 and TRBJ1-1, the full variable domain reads DGGITQSPKYLFRKEGQNVTLSCEQNLNHDAMYWYRQDPGQGLRLIYYSQIVNDFQKGDIAEGYSVSREKKESFPLTVTSAQKNPTAFYLCASSIQGIEAFFGQGTRLTVV.

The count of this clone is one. CDR3 sequence: CASSLGPEEKLFF. The CDR3 DNA follows: TGTGCCAGCAGTTTAGGGCCAGAAGAAAAACTGTTTTTT. The J gene is TRBJ1-4, the V gene TRBV27; no clear D gene. Germline V gene sequence: CDR1 MNHEY, CDR2 SMNVEV (reference sequence). The ends were cut back, 2 bases at V and 8 bases at J, with 9 bases in the middle. This CDR3 spans 13 amino acids.

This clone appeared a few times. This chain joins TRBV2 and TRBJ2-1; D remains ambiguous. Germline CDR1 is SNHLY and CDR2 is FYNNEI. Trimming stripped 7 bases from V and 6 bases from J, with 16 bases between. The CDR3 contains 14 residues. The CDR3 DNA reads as TGTGCCAGCAATCTCGTCGCGAACCCCAATGAGCAGTTCTTC. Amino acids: CASNLVANPNEQFF.

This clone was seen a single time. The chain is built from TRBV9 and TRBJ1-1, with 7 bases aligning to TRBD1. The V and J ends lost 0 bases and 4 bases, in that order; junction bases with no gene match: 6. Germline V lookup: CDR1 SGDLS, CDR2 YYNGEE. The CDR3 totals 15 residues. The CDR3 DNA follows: TGTGCCAGCAGCGTAGTCGGAGGGGGCGGCACTGAAGCTTTCTTT. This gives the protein CASSVVGGGGTEAFF.

CDR3 in amino acids: CASSPPGTGATEAFF. The CDR3 DNA follows: TGTGCCAGCAGCCCCCCCGGGACAGGGGCCACTGAAGCTTTCTTT. The V call is TRBV9, the J call TRBJ1-1, with 10 bases identical to TRBD1. This CDR3 has 15 residues. V lost 4 bases to trimming and J lost 4 bases; unmatched junction nucleotides: 7. The germline gives CDR1 SGDLS, CDR2 YYNGEE.

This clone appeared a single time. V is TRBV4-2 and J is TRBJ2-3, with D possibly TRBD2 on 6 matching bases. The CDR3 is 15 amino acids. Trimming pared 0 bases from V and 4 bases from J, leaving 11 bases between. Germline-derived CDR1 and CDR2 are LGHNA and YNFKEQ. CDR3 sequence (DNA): TGTGCCAGCAGCCAAGAGGAGCGGGCGGCAGATACGCAGTATTTT. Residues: CASSQEERAADTQYF.

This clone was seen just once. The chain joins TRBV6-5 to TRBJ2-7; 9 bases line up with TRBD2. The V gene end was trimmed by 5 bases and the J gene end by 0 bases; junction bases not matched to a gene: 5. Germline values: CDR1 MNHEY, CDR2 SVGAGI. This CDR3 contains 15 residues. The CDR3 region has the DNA TGTGCCAGCAGTATTAGCGGGGGCAGCTCCTACGAGCAGTACTTC. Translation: CASSISGGSSYEQYF.

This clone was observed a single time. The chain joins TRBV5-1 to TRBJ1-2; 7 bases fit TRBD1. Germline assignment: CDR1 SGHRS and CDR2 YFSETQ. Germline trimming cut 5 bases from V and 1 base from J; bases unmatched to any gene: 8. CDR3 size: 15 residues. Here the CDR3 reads CASSTGQLFNYGYTF. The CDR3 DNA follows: TGCGCCAGCAGTACGGGACAGCTCTTTAACTATGGCTACACCTTC.

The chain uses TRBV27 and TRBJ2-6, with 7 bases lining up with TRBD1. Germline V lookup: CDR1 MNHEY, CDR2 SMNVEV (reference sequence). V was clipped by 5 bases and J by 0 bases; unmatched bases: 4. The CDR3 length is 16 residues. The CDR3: CASSRQGFSGANVLTF. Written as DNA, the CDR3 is TGTGCCAGCAGTCGACAGGGATTCTCTGGGGCCAACGTCCTGACTTTC.

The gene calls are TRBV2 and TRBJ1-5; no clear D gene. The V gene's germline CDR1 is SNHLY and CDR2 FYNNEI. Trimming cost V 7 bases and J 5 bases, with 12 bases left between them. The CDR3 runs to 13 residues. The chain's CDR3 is CASKESGHQPQHF. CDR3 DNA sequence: TGTGCCAGCAAGGAAAGTGGGCATCAGCCCCAGCATTTT.

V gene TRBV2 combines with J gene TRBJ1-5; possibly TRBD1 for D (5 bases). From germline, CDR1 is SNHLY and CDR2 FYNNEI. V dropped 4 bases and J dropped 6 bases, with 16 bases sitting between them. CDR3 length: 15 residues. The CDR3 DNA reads TGTGCCAGCAGTGCAGGGTGGGGAAGGCGTCAGCCCCAGCATTTT. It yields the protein CASSAGWGRRQPQHF.